A single sample is the source of the 25 T cell receptor beta chains below, sequenced in a study of T-cell memory formation after mild COVID-19. TCRdb reanalysed the 5' RACE reads using MiXCR and keeps one entry per CDR3 protein. The sample holds 350,000 to 550,000 distinct CDR3 sequences; approximately 19% are singletons and the top ten take 20% to 25%. Source material: PBMCs or a T cell subset sorted from them (not recorded which). These receptors were collected from a man between 18 and 29 years old who had mild COVID-19 (a few samples of this study predate the infection). Cell type and time point are not known.

This clonotype was seen more than once but under ten times. The chain combines TRBV5-8 with TRBJ2-3, with D perhaps TRBD1 or TRBD2 (5 bases each). CDR3 size: 15 residues. V dropped 4 bases and J dropped 4 bases, with 16 bases sitting between them. Germline V lookup: CDR1 SGHTS, CDR2 YDEGEE. The CDR3 is CASSSEGRSADTQYF. Here the CDR3 DNA reads TGTGCCAGCAGCAGCGAGGGACGATCCGCAGATACGCAGTATTTT. Supplemented by reference TRBV5-8 and TRBJ2-3, the full variable domain reads EAGVTQSPTHLIKTRGQQATLRCSPISGHTSVYWYQQALGLGLQFLLWYDEGEERNRGNFPPRFSGRQFPNYSSELNVNALELEDSALYLCASSSEGRSADTQYFGPGTRLTVL.

There are a few counts of this clonotype. This chain's CDR3 is CASSPRTGEDTEAFF. The CDR3 DNA reads TGTGCCAGCAGTCCCCGGACAGGGGAGGACACTGAAGCTTTCTTT. The chain couples TRBV12-3 or TRBV12-4 to TRBJ1-1, with 9 bases lining up with TRBD1. The CDR3 consists of 15 residues. V lost 5 bases and J lost 3; bases outside the gene matches: 7.

This sequence joins TRBV5-1 and TRBJ2-3; TRBD1 matches 9 bases. The V and J ends lost 3 bases and 7 bases, in that order; junction bases with no gene match: 9. The germline CDR1 and CDR2 sequences are SGHRS and YFSETQ. The CDR3 spans 15 residues. The CDR3 DNA sequence: TGCGCCAGCAGCTCCGGGACAGGGTCGATTAATACGCAGTATTTT. It specifies CASSSGTGSINTQYF.

J is TRBJ1-1 and V is TRBV19; D might be TRBD1 (5 bases). Per the germline V gene, CDR1 is LNHDA and CDR2 is SQIVND (reference sequence). Trimming left V 4 bases short and J 1 base short, with 10 bases between. CDR3 length: 14 residues. The CDR3 bases are TGTGCCAGTAGTACCGGCAGGGAGAACACTGAAGCTTTCTTT. Translation gives CASSTGRENTEAFF.

The sample holds a few counts of this clonotype. The rearrangement uses TRBV7-2 and TRBJ1-5; 7 bases fit TRBD1. The CDR3 extends over 14 amino acids. Germline V gives CDR1 SGHTA, CDR2 FQGNSA. The V segment lost 6 bases and the J segment 9 bases; nucleotides outside the gene matches: 11. CDR3 in DNA: TGTGCCAGCAGTCCGGGACAGCGGGCTGGGCCCCAGCATTTT. Translating gives CASSPGQRAGPQHF.

The chain employs TRBV29-1 and TRBJ2-1; no clear D. The CDR3 is 14 amino acids. V was cut by 5 bases and J by 0 bases, with 11 bases left in between. The germline CDR1 and CDR2 sequences are SQVTM and ANQGSEA. CDR3 amino acids: CSVYDWSSYNEQFF. CDR3 nucleotides: TGCAGCGTTTATGACTGGAGCTCCTACAATGAGCAGTTCTTC.

The chain recombines TRBV19 with TRBJ1-5; D is perhaps TRBD1 (6 bases). With 4 bases removed from V and 5 bases from J, the gap between germline ends came to 12 bases. The length of the CDR3 is 14 residues. Germline-derived CDR1 and CDR2 are LNHDA and SQIVND (reference sequence). CDR3 nucleotide sequence: TGTGCCAGTAGTACCCAGGGGTTCGATCAGCCCCAGCATTTT. Amino acid sequence: CASSTQGFDQPQHF.

A few counts support this clonotype. V usage is TRBV6-2 or TRBV6-3 and J usage is TRBJ2-4; the D gene is possibly TRBD1 (5 bases). This CDR3 contains 14 residues. Germline CDR1 MNHEY, CDR2 SVGEGT. V dropped 2 bases and J dropped 10 bases, with 15 bases sitting between them. CDR3 protein: CASSYEDILGIQYF. CDR3 sequence (DNA): TGTGCCAGCAGTTACGAGGACATTTTGGGGATTCAGTACTTC.

The rearrangement joins TRBV7-9 to TRBJ2-1; either TRBD1 or TRBD2 may fit D (5 bases each). The CDR3 spans 15 residues. Germline lookup yields CDR1 SEHNR and CDR2 FQNEAQ (reference sequence). Trimming pared 8 bases from V and 3 bases from J, leaving 17 bases between. CDR3 nucleotide sequence: TGTGCCAGCGCCTACCCTAGGGGAGTCTACAATGAGCAGTTCTTC. It codes for CASAYPRGVYNEQFF.

This clonotype came up a few times. The rearrangement joins TRBV9 to TRBJ2-7; 8 bases fit TRBD1. The V gene end was trimmed by 0 bases and the J gene end by 3 bases; junction bases not matched to a gene: 2. The CDR3 has 14 amino acids. Germline assignment: CDR1 SGDLS and CDR2 YYNGEE. CDR3 amino acids: CASSVAGQGYEQYF. For the CDR3, the DNA is TGTGCCAGCAGCGTAGCAGGACAGGGCTACGAGCAGTACTTC.

The chain has TRBV12-3 or TRBV12-4 and TRBJ2-7, with TRBD1 identical over 7 bases. V lost 3 bases, J lost 6 bases, and 5 bases stayed unmatched. The CDR3 spans 13 residues. CDR3 residues: CASSFLEGAEQYV. The CDR3 nucleotides are TGTGCCAGCAGTTTCCTCGAGGGGGCCGAGCAGTACGTC.

This clonotype was counted at least ten times. The V and J genes are TRBV24-1 and TRBJ2-2; TRBD1 agrees at 8 bases. Germline-derived CDR1 and CDR2 are KGHDR and SFDVKD. J gave up 4 bases and V 6 bases, and 3 bases lay outside the gene matches. The CDR3 totals 14 residues. CDR3 sequence: CATSSGQGTGELFF. In DNA, the CDR3 is TGTGCCACCAGTTCCGGACAGGGCACCGGGGAGCTGTTTTTT.

This clonotype was seen at least ten times. The chain joins TRBV5-1 to TRBJ2-7; D is possibly TRBD1 (8 bases). The CDR3 contains 16 residues. Germline V lookup: CDR1 SGHRS, CDR2 YFSETQ. Trimming stripped 4 bases from V and 1 base from J, with 18 bases between. CDR3 residues: CASSGGDRTLSYEQYF. CDR3 in DNA: TGCGCCAGCAGCGGGGGGGACAGGACCTTGTCCTACGAGCAGTACTTC.

The chain recombines TRBV7-9 with TRBJ2-6; D unresolved. Trimming shortened V by 5 bases and J by 2 bases, and 10 bases separated the two germline ends. The CDR3 consists of 15 residues. Germline V gene lookup returns CDR1 SEHNR and CDR2 FQNEAQ (reference sequence). The DNA of the CDR3 is TGTGCCAGCAGCGCCATTCGGGCTGGGGCCAACGTCCTGACTTTC. This encodes CASSAIRAGANVLTF. Filled out from reference TRBV7-9 and TRBJ2-6, the complete variable domain reads DTGVSQNPRHKITKRGQNVTFRCDPISEHNRLYWYRQTLGQGPEFLTYFQNEAQLEKSRLLSDRFSAERPKGSFSTLEIQRTEQGDSAMYLCASSAIRAGANVLTFGAGSRLTVL.

The table lists this clonotype with a few counts. The chain joins TRBV7-2 to TRBJ2-7, with D unclear. Trimming pared 2 bases from V and 6 bases from J, leaving 11 bases between. Germline V gene sequence: CDR1 SGHTA, CDR2 FQGNSA. The CDR3 loop spans 13 amino acids. CDR3 bases: TGTGCCAGCAGCTTATTGGCTGGGTCCGAGCAGTACTTC. This translates into CASSLLAGSEQYF.

This clonotype was seen repeatedly, ten times or more. The V call is TRBV12-3 or TRBV12-4, the J call TRBJ2-5; TRBD2 is a possible D gene (6 bases). V gave up 0 bases and J gave up 3 bases, with 8 bases separating them. The CDR3 totals 14 residues. CDR3 DNA sequence: TGTGCCAGCAGTTTAGCCTGGGGGGAAGAGACCCAGTACTTC. Its protein product is CASSLAWGEETQYF.

The rearrangement uses TRBV20-1 and TRBJ2-2; TRBD1 matches at 7 bases. Losses at the gene ends were 1 base for V and 5 bases for J; bases not matched to a gene: 7. Germline CDR1 DFQATT, CDR2 SNEGSKA (reference sequence). The CDR3 covers 15 residues. In DNA, the CDR3 is TGCAGTGCTAGAGGCACAGGGGCGCTGACCGGGGAGCTGTTTTTT. The encoded protein is CSARGTGALTGELFF.

This chain connects TRBV2 to TRBJ2-3; tentative D call: TRBD2 (7 bases). V was trimmed by 6 bases and J by 5 bases, leaving 15 bases between them. Germline CDR1 SNHLY, CDR2 FYNNEI. The CDR3 loop spans 14 amino acids. CDR3 in DNA: TGTGCCAGCAGAATTCGGGGGGCCGAAGATACGCAGTATTTT. It translates to CASRIRGAEDTQYF.

The V gene is TRBV5-4, the J gene TRBJ2-1, with 8 bases identical to TRBD2. Germline CDR1 reads SGHNT; CDR2 reads YYREEE (reference sequence). Unmatched junction bases numbered 8, after V lost 4 bases and J lost 5 bases. The CDR3 has 15 amino acids. This chain's CDR3 is CASSPGPSGHNEQFF. CDR3 coding DNA: TGTGCCAGCAGCCCGGGGCCTAGCGGGCACAATGAGCAGTTCTTC.

This clonotype was counted between two and nine times. The V call is TRBV20-1, the J call TRBJ2-1; the match to TRBD1 covers 9 bases. The CDR3 totals 14 residues. The V gene's germline CDR1 is DFQATT and CDR2 SNEGSKA (reference sequence). After removal of 6 bases from V and 7 bases from J, the junction contained 10 bases not matched to a gene. CDR3 sequence reads: CSADRDRVYNEQFF. In nucleotides, the CDR3 is TGCAGTGCCGACCGGGACAGGGTCTATAATGAGCAGTTCTTC.

This CDR3 is CASSQEYFLGTSTYEQYF. CDR3 nucleotide sequence: TGCGCCAGCAGCCAAGAGTACTTTCTTGGGACTTCCACCTACGAGCAGTACTTC. The chain employs TRBV4-3 and TRBJ2-7; possibly TRBD2 for D (6 bases). With 0 bases removed from V and 2 bases from J, the gap between germline ends came to 20 bases. In germline, CDR1 is LGHNA, CDR2 YSLEER. This CDR3 region has 18 residues.

The V gene is TRBV7-6, the J gene TRBJ1-2; tentative D call: TRBD1 (6 bases). CDR3 length equals 14 residues. CDR1 SGHVS and CDR2 FNYEAQ come from the germline V gene. The germline V and J ends were trimmed by 5 bases and 2 bases, with 12 bases remaining between them. The CDR3 spells CASSLVGQNYGYTF. CDR3 nucleotides: TGTGCCAGCAGCCTGGTTGGACAGAACTATGGCTACACCTTC. Full variable domain (rest looked up from reference TRBV7-6 and TRBJ1-2): GAGVSQSPRYKVTKRGQDVALRCDPISGHVSLYWYRQALGQGPEFLTYFNYEAQQDKSGLPNDRFSAERPEGSISTLTIQRTEQRDSAMYRCASSLVGQNYGYTFGSGTRLTVV.

This chain links TRBV29-1 with TRBJ2-7, with 7 bases that match TRBD1. The length of the CDR3 is 13 residues. The junction had 7 bases not matched to a gene; V was cut back by 6 bases and J by 2 bases. Germline CDR1 SQVTM, CDR2 ANQGSEA. This CDR3 is CSVVPGQTYEQYF. The CDR3 nucleotides read TGCAGCGTAGTACCGGGACAGACCTACGAGCAGTACTTC.

The chain carries TRBV15 and TRBJ2-5, with 9 bases lining up with TRBD1. Germline V gene lookup returns CDR1 LNHNV and CDR2 YYDKDF (reference sequence). V trimming: 2 bases; J trimming: 5 bases; junction bases outside the gene matches: 3. The CDR3 totals 14 residues. The CDR3 here is CATSRTGTGETQYF. The CDR3 DNA sequence: TGTGCCACCAGCAGAACCGGGACAGGGGAGACCCAGTACTTC.

This clonotype was counted only a few times. This chain links TRBV6-2 or TRBV6-3 with TRBJ2-5; TRBD2 aligns across 9 bases. The trim removed 2 bases at V and 1 base at J, leaving 8 bases unmatched. CDR1 MNHEY and CDR2 SVGEGT come from the germline V gene. The CDR3 consists of 17 residues. The CDR3 DNA follows: TGTGCCAGCAGTTACCGGGCTAGCGGGGACCTCCAAGAGACCCAGTACTTC. Encoded protein: CASSYRASGDLQETQYF.